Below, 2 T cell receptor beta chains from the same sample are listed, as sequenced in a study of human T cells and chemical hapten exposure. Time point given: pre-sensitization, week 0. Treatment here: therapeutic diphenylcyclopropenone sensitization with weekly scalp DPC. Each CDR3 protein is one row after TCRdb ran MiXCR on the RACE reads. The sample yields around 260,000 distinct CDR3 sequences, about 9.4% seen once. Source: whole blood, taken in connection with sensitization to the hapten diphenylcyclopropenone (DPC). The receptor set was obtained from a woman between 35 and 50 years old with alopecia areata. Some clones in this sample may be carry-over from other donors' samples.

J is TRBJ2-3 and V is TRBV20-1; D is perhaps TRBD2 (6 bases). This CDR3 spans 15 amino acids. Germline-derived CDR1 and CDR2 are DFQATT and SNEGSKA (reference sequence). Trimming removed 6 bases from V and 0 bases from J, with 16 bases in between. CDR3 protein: CSAPPSALSTDTQYF. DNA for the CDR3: TGCAGTGCCCCCCCTAGCGCCCTTAGCACAGATACGCAGTATTTT.

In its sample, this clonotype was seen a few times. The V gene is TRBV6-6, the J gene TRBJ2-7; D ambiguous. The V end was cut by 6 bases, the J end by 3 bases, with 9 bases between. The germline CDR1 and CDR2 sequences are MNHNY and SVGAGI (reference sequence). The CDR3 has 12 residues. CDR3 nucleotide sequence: TGTGCCAGCAGCCGGATGGGCTACGAGCAGTACTTC. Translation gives CASSRMGYEQYF.